The clone carrying this T cell receptor beta chain appeared a few times. The sample comes from a study of beta chain features in type 1 diabetes. Every isolated RNA sample was fully reverse transcribed, so sequencing captured expressed TCRB transcripts. Assay: immunoSEQ multiplex PCR; the TCRdb copy retains only in-frame clones and omits some. The sample holds about 360,000 clones, roughly 12% seen once. This sequence was found in a man younger than 35 in good health. Sequencing was performed on naive CD4+ T cells from blood.

CDR3 sequence (DNA): TGTGCCAGCAGCCCACGGAGGAACACCGGGGAGCTGTTTTTT. Translated, it gives CASSPRRNTGELFF. The V call is TRBV7-3, the J call TRBJ2-2; D not resolved. Trimming stripped 5 bases from V and 1 base from J, with 8 bases between. The CDR3 sequence is 14 residues long. Germline-derived CDR1 and CDR2 are SGHTA and FQGTGA.